The 17 T cell receptor beta chains in this list originate from one sample, sequenced in a study of regulatory T cells in long-lasting Graves disease. Building of the TCR beta libraries involved iRepertoire HTBI primers and Arm-PCR of CDR3 regions. One entry per CDR3 protein results from TCRdb running MiXCR on the multiplex PCR reads. The sample holds 530,000 or so distinct CDR3 sequences, less than 15% seen once. The time point here: newly diagnosed GD, antithyroid drugs for less than 3 months. Following extraction of RNA from PBMCs, that RNA was used to make the TCR library. The data were also submitted as part of a second study, on T cells in Graves' hyperthyroidism and ophthalmopathy.

Material: peripheral blood mononuclear cells (PBMCs), obtained at new diagnosis, from a patient treated with antithyroid drugs. These receptors were taken from a man younger than 45 with Graves disease.

This chain uses TRBV5-1 with TRBJ2-5, with D maybe TRBD2 (7 bases). Trimming pared 3 bases from V and 1 base from J, leaving 16 bases between. The CDR3 has 16 residues. CDR1 and CDR2 from the germline V gene are SGHRS and YFSETQ. The CDR3 nucleotides read TGCGCCAGCAGCTCCGGGGGGCTAGGGGCCCAAGAGACCCAGTACTTC. Its translation is CASSSGGLGAQETQYF.

This clonotype has a count of ten or more. The chain couples TRBV5-1 to TRBJ2-1, with a possible D match to TRBD1 (6 bases). This CDR3 spans 14 amino acids. V was trimmed by 4 bases and J by 3 bases, leaving 11 bases between them. Germline-derived CDR1 and CDR2 are SGHRS and YFSETQ. CDR3 region: CASSKDSFYNEQFF. CDR3 coding DNA: TGCGCCAGCAGCAAGGACAGCTTCTACAATGAGCAGTTCTTC. Full variable domain (rest looked up from reference TRBV5-1 and TRBJ2-1): KAGVTQTPRYLIKTRGQQVTLSCSPISGHRSVSWYQQTPGQGLQFLFEYFSETQRNKGNFPGRFSGRQFSNSRSEMNVSTLELGDSALYLCASSKDSFYNEQFFGPGTRLTVL.

This clonotype was seen ten or more times. This rearrangement joins TRBV27 to TRBJ2-7; perhaps TRBD1 as D (6 bases). Trimming cost V 10 bases and J 4 bases, with 20 bases left between them. The CDR3 spans 14 residues. Germline V gene data show CDR1 as MNHEY and CDR2 as SMNVEV (reference sequence). The CDR3 region has the DNA TGTGCCACCACCCCCCAACAGGGTCGTTACGAGCAGTACTTC. Protein product: CATTPQQGRYEQYF.

This clonotype was seen many times. J is TRBJ2-2 and V is TRBV7-3; TRBD2 agrees at 10 bases. V lost 1 base and J lost 1; bases outside the gene matches: 3. Germline-derived CDR1 and CDR2 are SGHTA and FQGTGA. The CDR3 spans 17 residues. The DNA for the CDR3 is TGTGCCAGCAGCTTAATGAGGACTAGCGGGAACACCGGGGAGCTGTTTTTT. Its protein is CASSLMRTSGNTGELFF.

Notes on this clonotype: An end of the junction does not agree with germline; a read error may underlie this. In DNA, the CDR3 is TGTGCCAACAGTTTAAGGATGAACACTGAAGCTTTCTTT. This translates into CANSLRMNTEAFF. The chain is built from TRBV12-3 or TRBV12-4 and TRBJ1-1, with D unclear. CDR3 size: 13 residues.

J is TRBJ1-1 and V is TRBV5-1; D call uncertain. The CDR3 has 15 amino acids. Germline V lookup: CDR1 SGHRS, CDR2 YFSETQ. V was cut by 3 bases and J by 2 bases, with 14 bases left in between. The CDR3 sequence: CASSWSGASNTEAFF. In nucleotides, the CDR3 is TGCGCCAGCAGCTGGTCGGGAGCTTCCAACACTGAAGCTTTCTTT.

The chain joins TRBV10-1 to TRBJ2-1; no clear D. Looked up from germline, CDR1 is WNHNN and CDR2 is SYGVQD (reference sequence). The CDR3 runs to 12 residues. Trimming removed 2 bases from V and 7 bases from J, with 6 bases in between. CDR3 sequence reads: CASSELRNEQFF. CDR3 nucleotides: TGCGCCAGCAGTGAGCTAAGGAATGAGCAGTTCTTC.

In this sample, this clonotype turned up many times. The chain employs TRBV18 and TRBJ2-1; TRBD1 aligns across 9 bases. The germline V gene encodes CDR1 KGHSH and CDR2 LQKENI. This CDR3 region has 15 residues. The ends lost 8 bases at V and 2 bases at J; junction bases unmatched: 7. The CDR3 coding sequence is TGTGCCAGCAGCCCGGACAGGGGCACCTACAATGAGCAGTTCTTC. Amino acids: CASSPDRGTYNEQFF.

This clonotype has just a few counts. The gene calls are TRBV18 and TRBJ1-6; perhaps TRBD1 as D (6 bases). This CDR3 has 16 amino acids. V lost 2 bases, J lost 8 bases, and 16 bases lay in between. Germline CDR1 is KGHSH and CDR2 is LQKENI. The CDR3 spells CASSPSTGTTYSPLHF. Here the CDR3 DNA reads TGTGCCAGCTCACCATCGACCGGGACAACCTATTCACCCCTCCACTTT.

This rearrangement joins TRBV6-2 or TRBV6-3 to TRBJ1-3; the D gene is possibly TRBD1 (5 bases). The V gene's germline CDR1 is MNHEY and CDR2 SVGEGT. Trimming shortened V by 4 bases and J by 0 bases, and 13 bases separated the two germline ends. The CDR3 contains 16 residues. The CDR3 loop is CASSLGPSFSGNTIYF. The CDR3 DNA reads TGTGCCAGCAGTTTGGGACCGTCTTTCTCTGGAAACACCATATATTTT.

This clonotype was observed many times. J is TRBJ2-3 and V is TRBV12-3 or TRBV12-4, with D tentatively TRBD2 (6 bases). This CDR3 region has 15 residues. V gave up 6 bases and J gave up 0 bases, with 13 bases separating them. CDR3 loop: CASSKGGESTDTQYF. In nucleotides, the CDR3 is TGTGCCAGCAGCAAAGGCGGGGAAAGCACAGATACGCAGTATTTT.

Turning to this clonotype: A much more abundant neighbour one base away suggests this may be a read error. This rearrangement joins TRBV18 to TRBJ1-1; TRBD1 matches 9 bases. The CDR3 sequence is 13 residues long. Per the germline V gene, CDR1 is KGHSH and CDR2 is LQKENI. V was clipped by 6 bases and J by 6 bases; unmatched bases: 5. The CDR3 sequence: CASSVTGGAEAFF. In DNA, the CDR3 is TGTGCCAGCTCGGTAACAGGGGGCGCTGAAGCTTTCTTT.

The table lists this clonotype with many counts. The chain joins TRBV19 to TRBJ1-1; 7 nucleotides align to TRBD1. CDR1 is LNHDA and CDR2 is SQIVND in the germline V gene (reference sequence). Trimming at V came to 6 bases and at J to 0 bases, leaving 10 bases not matched to a gene. This CDR3 region has 16 residues. CDR3 bases: TGTGCCAGTAGCACCCCCCTAGGGGGCATGAACACTGAAGCTTTCTTT. As protein: CASSTPLGGMNTEAFF. Variable domain in full (rest from reference TRBV19 and TRBJ1-1): DGGITQSPKYLFRKEGQNVTLSCEQNLNHDAMYWYRQDPGQGLRLIYYSQIVNDFQKGDIAEGYSVSREKKESFPLTVTSAQKNPTAFYLCASSTPLGGMNTEAFFGQGTRLTVV.

This clonotype was seen at least ten times. The chain combines TRBV12-3 or TRBV12-4 with TRBJ2-2; 7 nucleotides line up with TRBD2. CDR3 length: 17 residues. Losses at the gene ends were 6 bases for V and 0 bases for J; bases not matched to a gene: 10. The CDR3 DNA follows: TGTGCCAGCAGAACTAGTTTAGCGGGCCCGAACACCGGGGAGCTGTTTTTT. As protein: CASRTSLAGPNTGELFF.

Of note for this clonotype: A much larger clonotype is one base distant, so this may be a read error. V is TRBV20-1 and J is TRBJ1-1, with D tentatively TRBD1 (6 bases). Germline V gene lookup returns CDR1 DFQATT and CDR2 SNEGSKA (reference sequence). This CDR3 is 16 amino acids long. CDR3 sequence reads: CGARGGRGNLNTEAFF. The CDR3 nucleotides are TGCGGTGCTAGAGGGGGGCGGGGGAACCTGAACACTGAAGCTTTCTTT.

This clonotype was picked up many times. The CDR3 protein is CSARGALLAGGSYEQYF. The CDR3 DNA is TGCAGTGCTAGAGGTGCCCTTCTAGCGGGAGGGTCTTACGAGCAGTACTTC. V and J are TRBV20-1 and TRBJ2-7; 12 bases are shared with TRBD2. The CDR3 is 17 amino acids. V shed 1 base and J 4 bases; nucleotides not matched to a gene: 11. Germline assignment: CDR1 DFQATT and CDR2 SNEGSKA (reference sequence).

This clonotype was seen repeatedly, ten times or more. The V call is TRBV30, the J call TRBJ2-2; 7 bases fit TRBD1. The CDR3 is 15 residues long. CDR1 and CDR2 from the germline V gene are GTSNPN and SVGIG (reference sequence). V gave up 2 bases and J gave up 7 bases; unmatched junction bases: 10. The CDR3 DNA reads as TGTGCCTGGAGTTCGACAGGGCTGGGGAGCGGGGAGCTGTTTTTT. This translates into CAWSSTGLGSGELFF. Based on the CDR3 plus reference TRBV30 and TRBJ2-2, the full variable domain is SQTIHQWPATLVQPVGSPLSLECTVEGTSNPNLYWYRQAAGRGLQLLFYSVGIGQISSEVPQNLSASRPQDRQFILSSKKLLLSDSGFYLCAWSSTGLGSGELFFGEGSRLTVL.